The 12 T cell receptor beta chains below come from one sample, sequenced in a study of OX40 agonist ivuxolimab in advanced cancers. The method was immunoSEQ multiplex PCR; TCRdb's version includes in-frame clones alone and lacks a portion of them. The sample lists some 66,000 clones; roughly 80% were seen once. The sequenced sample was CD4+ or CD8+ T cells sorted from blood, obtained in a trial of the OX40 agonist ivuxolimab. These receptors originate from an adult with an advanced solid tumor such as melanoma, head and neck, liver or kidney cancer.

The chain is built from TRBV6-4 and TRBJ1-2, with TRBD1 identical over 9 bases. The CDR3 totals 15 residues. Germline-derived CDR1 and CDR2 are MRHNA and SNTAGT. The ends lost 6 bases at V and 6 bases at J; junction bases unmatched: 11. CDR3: CASSHESGQGNGYTF. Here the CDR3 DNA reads TGTGCCAGCAGCCACGAATCGGGACAGGGAAATGGCTACACCTTC.

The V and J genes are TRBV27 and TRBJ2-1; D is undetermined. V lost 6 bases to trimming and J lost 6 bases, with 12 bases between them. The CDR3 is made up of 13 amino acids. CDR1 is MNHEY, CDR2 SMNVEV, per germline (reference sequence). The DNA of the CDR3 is TGTGCCAGCAGAACAATTAAACGCAATGAGCAGTTCTTC. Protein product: CASRTIKRNEQFF.

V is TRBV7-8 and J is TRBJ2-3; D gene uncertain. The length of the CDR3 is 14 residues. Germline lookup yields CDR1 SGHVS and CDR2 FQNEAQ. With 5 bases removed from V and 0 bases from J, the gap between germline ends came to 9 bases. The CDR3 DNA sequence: TGTGCCAGCAGCATCTGGGGAAGCACAGATACGCAGTATTTT. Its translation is CASSIWGSTDTQYF.

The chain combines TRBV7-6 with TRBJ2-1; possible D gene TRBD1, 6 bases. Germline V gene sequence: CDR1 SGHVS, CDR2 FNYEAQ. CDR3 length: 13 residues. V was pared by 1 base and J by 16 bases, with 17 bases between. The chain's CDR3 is CASSLGYTGQVFF. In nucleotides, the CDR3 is TGTGCCAGCAGCTTAGGGTACACAGGGCAAGTTTTCTTC.

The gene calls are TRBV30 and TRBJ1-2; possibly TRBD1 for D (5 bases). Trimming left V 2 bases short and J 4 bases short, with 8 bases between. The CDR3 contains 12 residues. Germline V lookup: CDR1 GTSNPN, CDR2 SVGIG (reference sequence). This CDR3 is CAWSTQGYGYTF. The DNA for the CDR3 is TGTGCCTGGAGTACGCAGGGCTATGGCTACACCTTC.

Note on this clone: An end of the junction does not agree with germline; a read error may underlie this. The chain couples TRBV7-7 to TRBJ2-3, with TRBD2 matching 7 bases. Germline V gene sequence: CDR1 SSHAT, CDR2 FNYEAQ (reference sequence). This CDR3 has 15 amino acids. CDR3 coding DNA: TGTGCTAGCAGCTTGACCGCCGGGGGGTTAGATACGCAGTATTTT. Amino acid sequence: CASSLTAGGLDTQYF.

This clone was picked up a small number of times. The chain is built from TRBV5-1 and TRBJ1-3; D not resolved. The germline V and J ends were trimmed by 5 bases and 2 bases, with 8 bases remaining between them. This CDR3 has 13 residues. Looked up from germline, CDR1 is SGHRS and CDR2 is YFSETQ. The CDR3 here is CASRPITGNTIYF. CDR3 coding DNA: TGCGCCAGCAGACCGATAACTGGAAACACCATATATTTT.

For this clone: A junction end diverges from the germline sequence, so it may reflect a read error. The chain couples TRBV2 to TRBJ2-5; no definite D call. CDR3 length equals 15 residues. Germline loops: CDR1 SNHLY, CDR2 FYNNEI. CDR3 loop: CASSEAPPKQETQYF. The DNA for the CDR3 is TGTGCCAGCAGCGAAGCGCCGCCCAAACAAGAGACCCAGTACTTC. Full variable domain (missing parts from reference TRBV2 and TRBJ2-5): EPEVTQTPSHQVTQMGQEVILRCVPISNHLYFYWYRQILGQKVEFLVSFYNNEISEKSEIFDDQFSVERPDGSNFTLKIRSTKLEDSAMYFCASSEAPPKQETQYFGPGTRLLVL.

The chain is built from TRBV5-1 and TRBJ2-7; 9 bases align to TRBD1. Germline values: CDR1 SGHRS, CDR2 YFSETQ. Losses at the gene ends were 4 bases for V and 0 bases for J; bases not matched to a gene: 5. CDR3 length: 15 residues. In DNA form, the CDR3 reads TGCGCCAGCAGCCCCGGGACAGGGAGCTCCTACGAGCAGTACTTC. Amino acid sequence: CASSPGTGSSYEQYF.

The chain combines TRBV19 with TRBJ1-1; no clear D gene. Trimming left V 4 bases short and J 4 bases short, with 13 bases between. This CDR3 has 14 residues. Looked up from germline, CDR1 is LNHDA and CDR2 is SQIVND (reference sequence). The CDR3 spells CASSTHGSITEAFF. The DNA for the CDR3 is TGTGCCAGTAGTACCCATGGCAGTATCACTGAAGCTTTCTTT.

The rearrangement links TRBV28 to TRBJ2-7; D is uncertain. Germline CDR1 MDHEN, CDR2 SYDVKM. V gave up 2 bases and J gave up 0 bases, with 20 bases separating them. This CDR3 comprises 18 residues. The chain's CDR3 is CASSLGFGTDQSSYEQYF. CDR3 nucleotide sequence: TGTGCCAGCAGTTTAGGGTTCGGAACGGACCAGAGCTCCTACGAGCAGTACTTC.

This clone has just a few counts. CDR3 sequence (DNA): TGTGCCAGCAGCCCTGATTACACTGAAGCTTTCTTT. Translation gives CASSPDYTEAFF. The rearrangement links TRBV28 to TRBJ1-1; D not resolved. Trimming removed 6 bases from V and 3 bases from J, with 8 bases in between. The V gene's germline CDR1 is MDHEN and CDR2 SYDVKM. There are 12 residues in the CDR3.